This is a list of T cell receptor beta chains from one sample in a study of cytomegalovirus exposure and HLA in healthy donors. The method was immunoSEQ multiplex PCR; TCRdb's version includes in-frame clones alone and lacks a portion of them. Of 130,000 or so clones in the sample, about nine tenths were seen once. The sample comprised PBMCs. The receptors shown here come from a man in his thirties or forties in good health and CMV-seronegative. Each CDR3 is given with its conserved first and last residue. The D gene is left open where the match is weak. The size field is filled for only some rows; it gives once, few, many or a size class.

>few|NA|14|TRBV4-1|TRBJ1-1
CASSPHHMNTEAFF
TGCGCCAGCAGCCCCCACCACATGAACACTGAAGCTTTCTTT
>NA|TRBD1|13|TRBV6-6|TRBJ1-2
CASTPTGDYGYTF
TGTGCCAGCACCCCGACAGGGGACTATGGCTACACCTTC
>NA|TRBD2|16|TRBV4-3|TRBJ2-3
CASSQGAGFRGDTQYF
TGCGCCAGCAGCCAAGGAGCGGGGTTTCGGGGAGATACGCAGTATTTT
>NA|TRBD2|16|TRBV27|TRBJ2-6
CASRLAGYSGANVLTF
TGTGCCAGCAGACTAGCGGGGTACTCTGGGGCCAACGTCCTGACTTTC
>NA|TRBD1|15|TRBV6-1|TRBJ2-5
CASSAGQGVGETQYF
TGTGCCAGCAGTGCCGGACAGGGTGTGGGCGAGACCCAGTACTTC
>NA|NA|14|TRBV19|TRBJ1-4
CASSITGLGEKLFF
TGTGCCAGTAGTATCACAGGGTTGGGCGAAAAACTGTTTTTT
>NA|TRBD1|15|TRBV29-1|TRBJ1-4
CSAQQEQGESEKLFF
TGCAGCGCCCAACAGGAACAGGGGGAGAGTGAAAAACTGTTTTTT
>NA|TRBD1|15|TRBV27|TRBJ2-1
CASSSGQGIHNEQFF
TGTGCCAGCAGTTCGGGACAGGGGATCCACAATGAGCAGTTCTTC
>NA|TRBD1|15|TRBV6-6|TRBJ1-2
CASTRQGPNYYGYTF
TGTGCCAGCACCCGACAGGGGCCTAACTACTATGGCTACACCTTC
>few|NA|14|TRBV6-6|TRBJ2-7
CASSTRDSAYEQYF
TGTGCCAGCAGTACGCGGGACTCCGCCTACGAGCAGTACTTC
>few|NA|14|TRBV4-2|TRBJ1-2
CASSQEEGGYGYTF
TGTGCCAGCAGCCAAGAGGAGGGAGGCTATGGCTACACCTTC
>NA|NA|15|TRBV6-1|TRBJ2-3
CASSEVRLVTDTQYF
TGTGCCAGCAGTGAGGTCAGGTTAGTCACAGATACGCAGTATTTT
>few|NA|15|TRBV19|TRBJ1-2
CASGGEKALRDGYTF
TGTGCCAGTGGGGGGGAGAAGGCCTTGAGGGATGGCTACACCTTC
>few|TRBD1|14|TRBV2|TRBJ1-5
CASSWDRGDQPQHF
TGTGCCAGCAGTTGGGACAGGGGCGATCAGCCCCAGCATTTT
>NA|TRBD2|16|TRBV11-3|TRBJ2-3
CASSRRGGSGGDTQYF
TGTGCCAGCAGCAGACGGGGAGGTAGCGGGGGTGATACGCAGTATTTT
>NA|NA|13|TRBV6-5|TRBJ1-2
CASSYGTSYGYTF
TGTGCCAGCAGTTACGGGACAAGTTATGGCTACACCTTC
>NA|TRBD2|16|TRBV6-6|TRBJ2-7
CASSYSTSGGNYEQYF
TGTGCCAGCAGTTACTCGACTAGCGGGGGGAATTACGAGCAGTACTTC
>NA|TRBD1|16|TRBV10-3|TRBJ1-5
CAISEGTGLSNQPQHF
TGTGCCATCAGTGAAGGGACAGGGCTTAGCAATCAGCCCCAGCATTTT
>NA|TRBD1|16|TRBV11-1|TRBJ2-1
CASKRGVTGGYNEQFF
TGTGCCAGCAAGAGGGGGGTGACAGGGGGCTACAATGAGCAGTTCTTC
>NA|NA|15|TRBV10-2|TRBJ1-5
CASSEPTAGVQPQHF
TGCGCCAGCAGTGAGCCGACAGCGGGGGTTCAGCCCCAGCATTTT
>NA|TRBD1|14|TRBV7-9|TRBJ2-1
CASSWGQGGGEQFF
TGTGCCAGCAGCTGGGGACAGGGGGGAGGTGAGCAGTTCTTC
>NA|NA|15|TRBV5-4|TRBJ2-2
CASSLETGRTGELFF
TGTGCCAGCAGCTTGGAGACAGGTCGCACCGGGGAGCTGTTTTTT
>NA|TRBD1|12|TRBV29-1|TRBJ1-1
CSVVPGQGFTFF
TGCAGCGTGGTTCCGGGACAGGGTTTTACTTTCTTT
>NA|TRBD2|14|TRBV10-2|TRBJ2-5
CASGEAGGRETQYF
TGCGCCAGCGGGGAAGCGGGGGGGCGGGAGACCCAGTACTTC
>few|NA|13|TRBV9|TRBJ1-6
CASSEEWNSPLHF
TGTGCCAGCAGCGAGGAGTGGAATTCACCCCTCCACTTT
>NA|NA|14|TRBV5-1|TRBJ2-5
CASSPIDRSETQYF
TGCGCCAGCAGCCCGATCGACAGGTCGGAGACCCAGTACTTC
>NA|NA|14|TRBV6-5|TRBJ1-2
CASRYTGWGYGYTF
TGTGCCAGCAGATACACAGGGTGGGGCTATGGCTACACCTTC
>NA|TRBD2|14|TRBV10-3|TRBJ2-5
CAIRSGGRSETQYF
TGTGCCATCAGGAGCGGGGGCCGGTCAGAGACCCAGTACTTC
>NA|TRBD1|16|TRBV12-5|TRBJ1-2
CASGLAGTVLNYGYTF
TGTGCTAGTGGTTTAGCAGGGACAGTCCTTAACTATGGCTACACCTTC
>once|NA|14|TRBV7-9|TRBJ1-1
CASSLARVNTEAFF
TGTGCCAGCAGCTTAGCGCGCGTGAACACTGAAGCTTTCTTT
>NA|NA|15|TRBV6-1|TRBJ2-1
CASSEIWGTANEQFF
TGTGCCAGCAGTGAAATTTGGGGGACTGCCAATGAGCAGTTCTTC
>NA|NA|13|TRBV28|TRBJ2-1
CASKKNRDNEQFF
TGTGCCAGCAAAAAGAACAGGGACAATGAGCAGTTCTTC
>NA|NA|14|TRBV4-1|TRBJ1-6
CASSQGQGRSPLHF
TGCGCCAGCAGCCAAGGCCAGGGGCGGTCACCCCTCCACTTT
>NA|NA|14|TRBV27|TRBJ1-1
CASSAAGVNTEAFF
TGTGCCAGCAGCGCCGCGGGGGTGAACACTGAAGCTTTCTTT
>NA|NA|14|TRBV6-1|TRBJ1-5
CASSEATGGQPQHF
TGTGCCAGCAGTGAAGCGACGGGTGGTCAGCCCCAGCATTTT
>NA|TRBD1|18|TRBV27|TRBJ2-1
CASSFTHRGTGRNNEQFF
TGTGCCAGCAGTTTTACCCATCGAGGGACAGGGAGGAACAATGAGCAGTTCTTC
>NA|TRBD1|14|TRBV18|TRBJ1-2
CASSPTGSGGGYTF
TGTGCCAGCTCACCGACAGGGAGTGGGGGTGGCTACACCTTC
>NA|NA|11|TRBV28|TRBJ2-2
CASRQIGELFF
TGTGCCAGCAGACAAATCGGGGAGCTGTTTTTT
>NA|NA|15|TRBV10-2|TRBJ2-3
CASSPDRSSTDTQYF
TGCGCCAGCAGTCCGGACAGATCTAGCACAGATACGCAGTATTTT
>NA|NA|15|TRBV2|TRBJ1-2
CASIAHPSPNYGYTF
TGTGCCAGCATAGCTCACCCTTCGCCTAACTATGGCTACACCTTC
>NA|NA|14|TRBV7-9|TRBJ2-5
CASSSISPKETQYF
TGTGCCAGCAGCTCCATTAGCCCTAAGGAGACCCAGTACTTC
>NA|NA|14|TRBV5-1|TRBJ2-6
CASSLSTGANVLTF
TGCGCCAGCAGCCTCTCTACTGGGGCCAACGTCCTGACTTTC
>NA|TRBD2|16|TRBV7-2|TRBJ2-2
CASSILAGVDTGELFF
TGTGCCAGCAGCATACTAGCGGGGGTCGACACCGGGGAGCTGTTTTTT
>NA|NA|13|TRBV6-6|TRBJ1-2
CAANEGGSYGYTF
TGTGCCGCGAACGAGGGGGGGAGCTATGGCTACACCTTC
>NA|NA|16|TRBV5-1|TRBJ1-1
CASSFHSGQQNTEAFF
TGCGCCAGCAGCTTTCACTCCGGACAGCAGAACACTGAAGCTTTCTTT
>NA|TRBD1|14|TRBV5-8|TRBJ2-7
CASRRRDRVNEQYF
TGTGCCAGCAGGCGACGGGACAGGGTTAACGAGCAGTACTTC
>few|NA|16|TRBV6-1|TRBJ1-4
CASSEVGGRGNEKLFF
TGTGCCAGCAGTGAAGTCGGGGGTCGCGGGAATGAAAAACTGTTTTTT
>NA|TRBD1|16|TRBV5-4|TRBJ2-7
CASSTNPGTVPYEQYF
TGTGCCAGCAGCACCAACCCCGGGACAGTCCCATACGAGCAGTACTTC
>NA|TRBD1|15|TRBV4-3|TRBJ1-4
CASSQNRGSNEKLFF
TGCGCCAGCAGCCAAAACAGGGGCTCCAATGAAAAACTGTTTTTT
>NA|NA|14|TRBV9|TRBJ1-4
CASSPSGGNEKLFF
TGTGCCAGCAGCCCCTCCGGAGGGAACGAAAAACTGTTTTTT
>NA|NA|14|TRBV21-1|TRBJ1-1
CASSSLEINTEAFF
TGTGCCAGCAGCTCACTAGAGATTAACACTGAAGCTTTCTTT
>NA|NA|17|TRBV7-8|TRBJ2-2
CASSRTPGGLNTGELFF
TGTGCCAGCAGCAGAACTCCAGGGGGACTGAACACCGGGGAGCTGTTTTTT
>NA|TRBD2|15|TRBV11-3|TRBJ2-3
CASSLRAGGTDTQYF
TGTGCCAGCAGTCTTAGAGCGGGGGGGACAGATACGCAGTATTTT
>few|NA|12|TRBV28|TRBJ1-5
CASRTGNQPQHF
TGTGCCAGTCGCACAGGGAATCAGCCCCAGCATTTT
>NA|NA|13|TRBV25-1|TRBJ1-5
CASSQGSGQPQHF
TGTGCCAGCAGTCAGGGCTCGGGTCAGCCCCAGCATTTT
>NA|TRBD1|15|TRBV5-8|TRBJ2-2
CASSSGTVNTGELFF
TGTGCCAGCAGCTCCGGGACAGTAAACACCGGGGAGCTGTTTTTT
>few|TRBD1|15|TRBV10-2|TRBJ2-7
CASSGSGQESYEQYF
TGCGCCAGCAGTGGTTCGGGACAGGAGTCCTACGAGCAGTACTTC
>NA|TRBD1|18|TRBV18|TRBJ1-5
CASSPDRIRDRVNQPQHF
TGTGCCAGCTCACCAGATCGGATCCGGGACAGGGTCAATCAGCCCCAGCATTTT